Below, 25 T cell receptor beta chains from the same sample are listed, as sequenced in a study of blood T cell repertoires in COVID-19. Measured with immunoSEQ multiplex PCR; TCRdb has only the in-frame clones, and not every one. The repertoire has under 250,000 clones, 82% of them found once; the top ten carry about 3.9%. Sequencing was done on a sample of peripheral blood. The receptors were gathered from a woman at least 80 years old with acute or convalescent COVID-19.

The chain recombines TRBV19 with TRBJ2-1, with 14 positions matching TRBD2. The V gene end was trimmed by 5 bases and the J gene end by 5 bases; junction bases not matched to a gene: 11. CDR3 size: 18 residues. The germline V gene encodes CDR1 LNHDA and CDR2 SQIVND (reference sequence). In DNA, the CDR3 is TGTGCCAGTAGTCCCGGGACTAGCGGGGGAGGCTTTAACAATGAGCAGTTCTTC. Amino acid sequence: CASSPGTSGGGFNNEQFF.

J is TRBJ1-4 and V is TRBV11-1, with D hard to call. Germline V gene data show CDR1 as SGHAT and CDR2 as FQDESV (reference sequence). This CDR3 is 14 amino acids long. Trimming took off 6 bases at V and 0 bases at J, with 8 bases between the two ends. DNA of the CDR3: TGTGCCAGCAGTTCTGAGGCAACTAATGAAAAACTGTTTTTT. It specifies CASSSEATNEKLFF.

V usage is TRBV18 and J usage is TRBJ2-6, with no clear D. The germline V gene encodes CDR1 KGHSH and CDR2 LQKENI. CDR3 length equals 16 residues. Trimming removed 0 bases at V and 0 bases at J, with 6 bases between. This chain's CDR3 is CASSPPAVSGANVLTF. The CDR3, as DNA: TGTGCCAGCTCACCACCTGCGGTCTCTGGGGCCAACGTCCTGACTTTC.

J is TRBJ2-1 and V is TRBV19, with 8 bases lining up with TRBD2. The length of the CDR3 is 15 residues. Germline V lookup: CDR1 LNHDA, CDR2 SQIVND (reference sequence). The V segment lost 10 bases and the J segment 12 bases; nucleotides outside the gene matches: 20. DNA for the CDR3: TGTGCCACACGCCAGAGAGGTAGCGGGGATGGGAGGCAGTTCTTC. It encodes CATRQRGSGDGRQFF.

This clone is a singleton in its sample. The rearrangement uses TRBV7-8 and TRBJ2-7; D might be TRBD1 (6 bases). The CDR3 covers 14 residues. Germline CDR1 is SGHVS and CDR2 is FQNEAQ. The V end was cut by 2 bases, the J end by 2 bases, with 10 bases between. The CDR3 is CASSLQDRAYEQYF. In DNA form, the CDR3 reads TGTGCCAGCAGCTTACAGGACAGAGCCTACGAGCAGTACTTC.

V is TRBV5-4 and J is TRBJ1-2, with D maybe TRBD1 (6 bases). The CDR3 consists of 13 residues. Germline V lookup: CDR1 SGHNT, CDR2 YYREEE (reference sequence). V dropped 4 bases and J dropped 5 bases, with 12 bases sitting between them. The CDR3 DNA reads TGTGCCAGCAGCCTACAGGGCAAATATGGCTACACCTTC. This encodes CASSLQGKYGYTF.

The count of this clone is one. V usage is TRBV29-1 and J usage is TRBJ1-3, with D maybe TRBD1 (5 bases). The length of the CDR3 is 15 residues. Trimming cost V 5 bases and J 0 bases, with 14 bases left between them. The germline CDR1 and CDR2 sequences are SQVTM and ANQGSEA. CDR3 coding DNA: TGCAGCGTTTCTCAGGGCTACAGCTCTGGAAACACCATATATTTT. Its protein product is CSVSQGYSSGNTIYF.

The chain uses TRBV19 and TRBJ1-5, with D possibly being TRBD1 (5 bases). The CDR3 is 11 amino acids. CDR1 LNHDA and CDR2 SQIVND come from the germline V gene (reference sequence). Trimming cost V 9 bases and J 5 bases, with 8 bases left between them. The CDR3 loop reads CASREDQPQHF. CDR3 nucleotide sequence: TGTGCCAGCAGGGAGGATCAGCCCCAGCATTTT.

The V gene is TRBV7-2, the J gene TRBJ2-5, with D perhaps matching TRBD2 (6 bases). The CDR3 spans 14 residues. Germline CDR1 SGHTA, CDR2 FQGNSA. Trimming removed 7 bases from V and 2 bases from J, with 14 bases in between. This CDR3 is CASTANGGQETQYF. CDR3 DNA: TGTGCCAGCACCGCCAATGGGGGGCAAGAGACCCAGTACTTC.

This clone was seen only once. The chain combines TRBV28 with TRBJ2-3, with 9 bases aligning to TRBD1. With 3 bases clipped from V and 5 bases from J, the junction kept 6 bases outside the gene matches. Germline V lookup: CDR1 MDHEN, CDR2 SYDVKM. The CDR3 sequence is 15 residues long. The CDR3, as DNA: TGTGCCAGCAGTTTGCCACAGGGGGCGCAAGATACGCAGTATTTT. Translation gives CASSLPQGAQDTQYF.

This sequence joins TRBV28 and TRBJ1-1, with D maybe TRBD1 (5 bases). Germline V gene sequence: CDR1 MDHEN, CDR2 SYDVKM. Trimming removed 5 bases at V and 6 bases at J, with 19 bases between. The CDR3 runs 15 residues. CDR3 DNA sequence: TGTGCCAGCAGTCCGGGTGGACACCCCACGGCTGAAGCTTTCTTT. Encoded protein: CASSPGGHPTAEAFF.

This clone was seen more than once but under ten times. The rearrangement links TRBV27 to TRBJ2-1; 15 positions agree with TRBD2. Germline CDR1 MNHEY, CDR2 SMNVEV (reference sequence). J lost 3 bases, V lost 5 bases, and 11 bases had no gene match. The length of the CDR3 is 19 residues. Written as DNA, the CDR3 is TGTGCCAGCAGTCCCGGGACTAGCGGGGGGTCAGGCTACTACAATGAGCAGTTCTTC. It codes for CASSPGTSGGSGYYNEQFF.

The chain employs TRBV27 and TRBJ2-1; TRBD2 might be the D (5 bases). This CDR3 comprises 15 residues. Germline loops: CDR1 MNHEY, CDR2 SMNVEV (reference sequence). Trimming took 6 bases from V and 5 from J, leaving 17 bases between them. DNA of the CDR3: TGTGCCAGCAGCAAAGAGGGATACGGGAACAATGAGCAGTTCTTC. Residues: CASSKEGYGNNEQFF.

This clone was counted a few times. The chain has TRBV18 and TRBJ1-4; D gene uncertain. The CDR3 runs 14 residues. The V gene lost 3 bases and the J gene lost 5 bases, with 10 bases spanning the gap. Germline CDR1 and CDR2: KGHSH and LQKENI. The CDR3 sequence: CASSPGSRNEKLFF. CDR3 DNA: TGTGCCAGCTCACCGGGCAGTAGGAATGAAAAACTGTTTTTT.

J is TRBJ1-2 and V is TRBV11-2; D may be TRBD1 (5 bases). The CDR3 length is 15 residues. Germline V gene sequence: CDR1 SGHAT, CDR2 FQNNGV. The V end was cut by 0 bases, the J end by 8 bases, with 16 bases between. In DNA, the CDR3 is TGTGCCAGCAGCTTAGAAGGTGCCAGGGCAAGGGGCTACACCTTC. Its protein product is CASSLEGARARGYTF.

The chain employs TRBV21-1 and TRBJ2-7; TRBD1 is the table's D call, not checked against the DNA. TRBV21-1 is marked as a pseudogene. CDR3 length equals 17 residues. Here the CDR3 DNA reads TGTGCCAGCAGCACCCGCGGATTATCCGGACAGATTTACGAGCAGTACTTC. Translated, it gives CASSTRGLSGQIYEQYF.

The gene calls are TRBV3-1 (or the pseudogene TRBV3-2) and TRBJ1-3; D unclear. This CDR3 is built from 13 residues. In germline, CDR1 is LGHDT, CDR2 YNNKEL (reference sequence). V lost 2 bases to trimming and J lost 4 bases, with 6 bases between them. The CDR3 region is CASSQLKGNTIYF. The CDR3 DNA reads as TGTGCCAGCAGCCAACTAAAGGGAAACACCATATATTTT.

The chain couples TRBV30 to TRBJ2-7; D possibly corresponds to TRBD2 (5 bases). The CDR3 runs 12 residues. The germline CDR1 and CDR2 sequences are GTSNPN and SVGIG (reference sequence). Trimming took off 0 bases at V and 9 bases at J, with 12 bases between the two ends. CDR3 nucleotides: TGTGCCTGGAGTGTATACAGCGGAGGGCAGTACTTC. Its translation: CAWSVYSGGQYF.

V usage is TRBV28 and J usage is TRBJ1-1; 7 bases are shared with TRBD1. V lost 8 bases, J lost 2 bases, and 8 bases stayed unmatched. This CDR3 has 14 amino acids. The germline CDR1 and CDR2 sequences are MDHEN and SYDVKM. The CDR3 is CASFMGQLNTEAFF. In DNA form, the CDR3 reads TGTGCCAGCTTTATGGGACAGCTAAACACTGAAGCTTTCTTT.

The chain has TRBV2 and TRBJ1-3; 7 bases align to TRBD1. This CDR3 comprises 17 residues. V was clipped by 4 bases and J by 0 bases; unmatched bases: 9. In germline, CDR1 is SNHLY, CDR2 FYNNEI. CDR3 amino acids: CASSVVQGGFSGNTIYF. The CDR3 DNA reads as TGTGCCAGCAGTGTGGTTCAGGGGGGTTTCTCTGGAAACACCATATATTTT.

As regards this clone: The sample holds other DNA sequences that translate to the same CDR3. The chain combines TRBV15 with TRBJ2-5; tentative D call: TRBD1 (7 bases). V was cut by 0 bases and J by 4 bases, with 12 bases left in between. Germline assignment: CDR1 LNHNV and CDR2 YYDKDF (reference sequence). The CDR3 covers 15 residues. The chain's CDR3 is CATSRDRRGRETQYF. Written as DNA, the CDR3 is TGTGCCACCAGCAGAGATAGGAGGGGGCGAGAGACCCAGTACTTC.

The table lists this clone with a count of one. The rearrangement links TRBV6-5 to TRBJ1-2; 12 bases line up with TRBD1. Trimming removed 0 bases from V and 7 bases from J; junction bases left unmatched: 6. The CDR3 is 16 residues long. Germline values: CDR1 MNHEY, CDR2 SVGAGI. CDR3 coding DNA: TGTGCCAGCAGTTACTCCTCGGGACAGGGGGCGGCTGGCTACACCTTC. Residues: CASSYSSGQGAAGYTF.

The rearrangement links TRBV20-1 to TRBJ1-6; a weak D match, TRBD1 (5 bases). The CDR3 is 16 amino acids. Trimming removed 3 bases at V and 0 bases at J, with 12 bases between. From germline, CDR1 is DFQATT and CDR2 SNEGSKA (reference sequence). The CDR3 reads CSASVGGPSYNSPLHF. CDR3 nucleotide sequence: TGCAGTGCTAGTGTGGGGGGTCCCTCCTATAATTCACCCCTCCACTTT.

CDR3 sequence reads: CASSLEGTGLAKNIQYF. CDR3 bases: TGTGCCAGCAGCTTAGAGGGGACAGGGCTAGCCAAAAACATTCAGTACTTC. The chain carries TRBV11-3 and TRBJ2-4; 9 bases fit TRBD1. The CDR3 length is 17 residues. The trim removed 0 bases at V and 0 bases at J, leaving 3 bases unmatched. The germline CDR1 and CDR2 sequences are SGHNT and YENEEA.

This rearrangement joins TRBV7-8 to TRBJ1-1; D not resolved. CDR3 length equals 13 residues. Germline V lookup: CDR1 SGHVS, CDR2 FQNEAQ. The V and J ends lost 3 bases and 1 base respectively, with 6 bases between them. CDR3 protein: CASSFNGNTEAFF. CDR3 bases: TGTGCCAGCAGCTTTAACGGGAACACTGAAGCTTTCTTT.